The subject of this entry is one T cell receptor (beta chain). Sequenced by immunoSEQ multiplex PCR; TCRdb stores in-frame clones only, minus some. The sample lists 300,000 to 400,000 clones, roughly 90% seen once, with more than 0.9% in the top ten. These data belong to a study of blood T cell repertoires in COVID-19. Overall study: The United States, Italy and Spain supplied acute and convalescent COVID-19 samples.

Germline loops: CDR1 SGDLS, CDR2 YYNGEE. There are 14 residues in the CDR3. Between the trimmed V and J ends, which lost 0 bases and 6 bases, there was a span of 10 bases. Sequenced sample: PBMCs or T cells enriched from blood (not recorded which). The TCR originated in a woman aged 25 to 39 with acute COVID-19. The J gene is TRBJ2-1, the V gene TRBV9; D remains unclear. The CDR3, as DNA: TGTGCCAGCAGCGTAGAAGTTACTCCCAATGAGCAGTTCTTC. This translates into CASSVEVTPNEQFF.